These T cell receptor beta chains were read from a single sample in a study of cytomegalovirus exposure and HLA in healthy donors. Profiling relied on immunoSEQ multiplex PCR, and the TCRdb table lists in-frame clones only, not all of them. This table holds about 130,000 clones, 90% to 96% found once. Sequencing was performed on PBMCs. Receptor source: a man aged 18 to 35 in good health and CMV-seronegative. Both conserved end residues are trimmed from each CDR3.

len: 12; v_gene: TRBV9; j_gene: TRBJ1-2; CDR3aa: ASSATGTTYGYT
len: 13; v_gene: TRBV7-3; j_gene: TRBJ2-7; CDR3aa: ASSLLAGGRYEQY
len: 9; v_gene: TRBV28; j_gene: TRBJ1-1; CDR3aa: ASSRGTEAF
len: 13; v_gene: TRBV7-2; j_gene: TRBJ2-6; CDR3aa: ASSRGGSGANVLT
len: 16; v_gene: TRBV5-1; j_gene: TRBJ2-1; CDR3aa: ASSLELAGGTSYNEQF
len: 12; v_gene: TRBV5-4; j_gene: TRBJ1-2; CDR3aa: ASIAAPNDYGYT
len: 15; v_gene: TRBV9; j_gene: TRBJ2-3; CDR3aa: ASSVPLAGESTDTQY
len: 13; v_gene: TRBV29-1; j_gene: TRBJ2-1; CDR3aa: SVDLPSGSYNEQF
len: 12; v_gene: TRBV6-5; j_gene: TRBJ2-1; CDR3aa: ASSIGTSGNEQF
len: 12; v_gene: TRBV19; j_gene: TRBJ1-1; CDR3aa: ASSSGVMNTEAF
len: 11; v_gene: TRBV18; j_gene: TRBJ2-2; CDR3aa: ASSPLDTGELF
len: 12; v_gene: TRBV11-1; j_gene: TRBJ2-7; CDR3aa: ASSLATPFHEQY
len: 15; v_gene: TRBV14; j_gene: TRBJ1-1; CDR3aa: ASSQRYLGDVNTEAF
len: 13; v_gene: TRBV9; j_gene: TRBJ2-7; CDR3aa: ASSAGQGPNYEQY
len: 12; v_gene: TRBV30; j_gene: TRBJ1-4; CDR3aa: AWGQGAGIEKLF
len: 13; v_gene: TRBV27; j_gene: TRBJ2-5; CDR3aa: ASSLSKGDAETQY
len: 13; v_gene: TRBV6-1; j_gene: TRBJ1-2; CDR3aa: ASSGGTGVSYGYT
len: 12; v_gene: TRBV2; j_gene: TRBJ2-1; CDR3aa: ASTSGTVYNEQF
len: 13; v_gene: TRBV27; j_gene: TRBJ1-2; CDR3aa: ASSFGPPSHYGYT
len: 13; v_gene: TRBV5-1; j_gene: TRBJ2-7; CDR3aa: ASSFRLAGTYEQY
len: 13; v_gene: TRBV6-6; j_gene: TRBJ1-2; CDR3aa: ASSGQTGDHYGYT
len: 13; v_gene: TRBV11-2; j_gene: TRBJ2-7; CDR3aa: ASSLGWGVGYEQY
len: 13; v_gene: TRBV19; j_gene: TRBJ1-2; CDR3aa: ASSPYRNTNYGYT
len: 15; v_gene: TRBV29-1; j_gene: TRBJ2-3; CDR3aa: SVDPYSGESVTDTQY
len: 14; v_gene: TRBV6-5; j_gene: TRBJ2-3; CDR3aa: ASSYSLGRGTDTQY
len: 12; v_gene: TRBV7-2; j_gene: TRBJ1-1; CDR3aa: ASNSPGGGTEAF
len: 15; v_gene: TRBV5-1; j_gene: TRBJ2-1; CDR3aa: ASSLYPGTSGYNEQF
len: 14; v_gene: TRBV5-1; j_gene: TRBJ2-5; CDR3aa: ASSYIPGQGQETQY
len: 12; v_gene: TRBV5-1; j_gene: TRBJ1-3; CDR3aa: ASSLAGYGNTIY
len: 16; v_gene: TRBV5-1; j_gene: TRBJ2-5; CDR3aa: ASSLLLLSGLPEETQY
len: 11; v_gene: TRBV6-6; j_gene: TRBJ2-3; CDR3aa: ASGTGGSDTQY
len: 12; v_gene: TRBV6-5; j_gene: TRBJ2-7; CDR3aa: ASSRLAGGAEQY
len: 11; v_gene: TRBV7-2; j_gene: TRBJ1-2; CDR3aa: ASSLRQGTGYT
len: 13; v_gene: TRBV6-6; j_gene: TRBJ1-4; CDR3aa: ASSRPGQGDEKLF
len: 13; v_gene: TRBV7-2; j_gene: TRBJ1-2; CDR3aa: ASSLPSGGGDGYT
len: 11; v_gene: TRBV29-1; j_gene: TRBJ1-5; CDR3aa: SVRTGADQPQH
len: 14; v_gene: TRBV27; j_gene: TRBJ2-1; CDR3aa: ASSLSDRAAYNEQF
len: 17; v_gene: TRBV7-8; j_gene: TRBJ2-5; CDR3aa: ASSLSLAGGPIKEETQY
len: 12; v_gene: TRBV4-3; j_gene: TRBJ2-3; CDR3aa: ASSQKTGYDTQY
len: 13; v_gene: TRBV5-4; j_gene: TRBJ2-1; CDR3aa: ASSPSGRASKKQF
len: 14; v_gene: TRBV19; j_gene: TRBJ1-1; CDR3aa: ASSIPLGQLNTEAF
len: 13; v_gene: TRBV5-1; j_gene: TRBJ1-4; CDR3aa: ASSAVVGVNEKLF
len: 12; v_gene: TRBV9; j_gene: TRBJ2-7; CDR3aa: ASSARTSSYEQY
len: 12; v_gene: TRBV5-4; j_gene: TRBJ1-3; CDR3aa: ASSFFGSGNTIY
len: 9; v_gene: TRBV28; j_gene: TRBJ2-1; CDR3aa: ASSLASVQF
len: 14; v_gene: TRBV19; j_gene: TRBJ1-1; CDR3aa: ASTPSPYHLNTEAF
len: 12; v_gene: TRBV7-9; j_gene: TRBJ1-1; CDR3aa: ASSPPRVNTEAF
len: 14; v_gene: TRBV27; j_gene: TRBJ2-7; CDR3aa: ASSLSEHTGGYEQY
len: 9; v_gene: TRBV6-5; j_gene: TRBJ2-3; CDR3aa: ASSYGAGEY
len: 12; v_gene: TRBV28; j_gene: TRBJ1-3; CDR3aa: ASSFGGRGNTIY
len: 12; v_gene: TRBV7-9; j_gene: TRBJ2-7; CDR3aa: ASSHGQVTYEQY
len: 14; v_gene: TRBV9; j_gene: TRBJ1-2; CDR3aa: ASTPGGGASDYGYT
len: 12; v_gene: TRBV6-6; j_gene: TRBJ1-5; CDR3aa: ASSRTGSNQPQH
len: 13; v_gene: TRBV7-9; j_gene: TRBJ1-3; CDR3aa: ASSAGTLAGNTIY
len: 14; v_gene: TRBV2; j_gene: TRBJ2-1; CDR3aa: ASRREGTSTYNEQF
len: 11; v_gene: TRBV27; j_gene: TRBJ1-1; CDR3aa: ASRDSLNTEAF
len: 13; v_gene: TRBV6-5; j_gene: TRBJ2-7; CDR3aa: ASSYRRDSYREQY
len: 14; v_gene: TRBV4-3; j_gene: TRBJ2-7; CDR3aa: ASSQDRRGSSYEQY